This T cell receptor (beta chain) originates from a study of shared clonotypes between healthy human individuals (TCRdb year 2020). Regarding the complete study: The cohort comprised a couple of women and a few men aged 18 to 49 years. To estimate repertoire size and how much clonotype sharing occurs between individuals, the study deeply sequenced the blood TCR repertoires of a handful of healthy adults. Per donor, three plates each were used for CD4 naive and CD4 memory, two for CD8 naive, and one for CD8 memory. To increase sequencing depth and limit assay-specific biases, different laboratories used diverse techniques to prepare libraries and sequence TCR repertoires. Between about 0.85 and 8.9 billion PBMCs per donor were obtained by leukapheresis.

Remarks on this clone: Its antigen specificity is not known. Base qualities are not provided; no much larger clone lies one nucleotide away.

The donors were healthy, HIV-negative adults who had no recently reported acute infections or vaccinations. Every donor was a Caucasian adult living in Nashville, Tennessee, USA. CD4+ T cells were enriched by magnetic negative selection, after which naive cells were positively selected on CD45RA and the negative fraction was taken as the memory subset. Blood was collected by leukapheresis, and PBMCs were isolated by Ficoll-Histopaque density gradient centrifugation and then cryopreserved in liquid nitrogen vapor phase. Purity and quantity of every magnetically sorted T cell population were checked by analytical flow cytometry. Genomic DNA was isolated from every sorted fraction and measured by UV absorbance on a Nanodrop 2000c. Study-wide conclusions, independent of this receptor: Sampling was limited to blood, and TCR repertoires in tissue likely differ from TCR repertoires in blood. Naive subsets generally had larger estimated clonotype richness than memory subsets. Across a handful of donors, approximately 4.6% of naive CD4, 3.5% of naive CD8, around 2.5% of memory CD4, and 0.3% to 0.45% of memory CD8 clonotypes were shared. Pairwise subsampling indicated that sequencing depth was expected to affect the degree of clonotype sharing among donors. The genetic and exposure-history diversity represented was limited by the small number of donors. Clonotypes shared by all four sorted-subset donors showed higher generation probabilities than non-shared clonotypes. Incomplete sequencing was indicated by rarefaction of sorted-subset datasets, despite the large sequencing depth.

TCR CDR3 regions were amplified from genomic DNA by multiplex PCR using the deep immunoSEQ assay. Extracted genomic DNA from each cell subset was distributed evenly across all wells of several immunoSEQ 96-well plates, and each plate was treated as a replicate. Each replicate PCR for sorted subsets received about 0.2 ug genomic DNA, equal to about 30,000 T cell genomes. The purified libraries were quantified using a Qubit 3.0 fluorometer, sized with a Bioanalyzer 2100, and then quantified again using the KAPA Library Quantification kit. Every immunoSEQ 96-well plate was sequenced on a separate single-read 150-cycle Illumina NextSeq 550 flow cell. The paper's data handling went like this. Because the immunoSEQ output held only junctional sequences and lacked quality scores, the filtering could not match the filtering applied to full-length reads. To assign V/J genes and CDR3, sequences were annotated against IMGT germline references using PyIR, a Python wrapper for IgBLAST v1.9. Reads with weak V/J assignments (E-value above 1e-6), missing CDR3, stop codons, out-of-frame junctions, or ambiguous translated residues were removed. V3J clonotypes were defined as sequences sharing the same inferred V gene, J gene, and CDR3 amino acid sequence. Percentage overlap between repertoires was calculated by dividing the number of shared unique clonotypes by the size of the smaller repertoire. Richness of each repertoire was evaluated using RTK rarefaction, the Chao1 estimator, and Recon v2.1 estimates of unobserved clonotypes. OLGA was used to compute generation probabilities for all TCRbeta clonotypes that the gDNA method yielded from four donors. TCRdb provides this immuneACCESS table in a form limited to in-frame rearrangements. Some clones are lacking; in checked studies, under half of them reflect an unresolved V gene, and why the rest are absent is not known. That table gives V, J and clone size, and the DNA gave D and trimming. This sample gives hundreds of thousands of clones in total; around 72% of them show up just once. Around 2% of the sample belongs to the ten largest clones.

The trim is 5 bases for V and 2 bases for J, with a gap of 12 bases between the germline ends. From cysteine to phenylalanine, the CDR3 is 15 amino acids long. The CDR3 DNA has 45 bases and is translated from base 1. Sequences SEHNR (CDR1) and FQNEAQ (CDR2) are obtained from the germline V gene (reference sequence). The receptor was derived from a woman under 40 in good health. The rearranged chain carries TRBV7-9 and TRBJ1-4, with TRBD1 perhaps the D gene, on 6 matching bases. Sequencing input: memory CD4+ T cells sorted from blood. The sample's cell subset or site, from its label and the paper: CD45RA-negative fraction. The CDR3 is CASSRVQGTNEKLFF. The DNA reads TGTGCCAGCAGCCGCGTACAGGGCACTAATGAAAAACTGTTTTTT.